The T cell receptor (beta chain) under discussion was sequenced for a study of blood T cells in healthy people across ages. PBMCs numbering at least 6 million were isolated per sample. Primers used in a second PCR of roughly 7 to 12 cycles were a sample-barcoded 5' primer and a J-beta primer mix. Sequencing recovered at least 3 million CDR3-containing paired-end reads from each sample. TCRdb re-called the 5' RACE reads through MiXCR, storing one row per CDR3 protein. This sample carries hundreds of thousands of distinct CDR3 sequences, 44% of them seen once, and the ten largest clones take around 21%. Study observations and caveats: Changes in expanded clonotypes were possibly confounded, as the CMV status of donors was unknown.

The CDR3 is 15 residues long. The ends were cut back, 8 bases at V and 6 bases at J, with 21 bases in the middle. Germline CDR1 is LNHNV and CDR2 is YYDKDF (reference sequence). With respect to this clonotype: Its antigen remains unknown.

The sequence came from a man aged 55-75 years in good health. The sample taken for sequencing was blood. The chain joins TRBV15 to TRBJ2-3; D could derive from TRBD1 or TRBD2 (6 bases each). The CDR3 protein is CATGTGGAGEDTQYF. Written as DNA, the CDR3 is TGTGCCACCGGGACCGGGGGCGCTGGGGAGGATACGCAGTATTTT.